These 26 T cell receptor beta chains share one sample of origin, sequenced in a study of cytomegalovirus exposure and HLA in healthy donors. The PCR used 60 Vbeta and 13 Jbeta primers. Sequencing was performed with immunoSEQ multiplex PCR; in TCRdb, only in-frame clones are kept and a portion is missing. The sample shows 170,000 or so clones, about four fifths of them seen only once. The sample consisted of PBMCs. All receptors derive from a male donor in good health and CMV-seronegative.

CDR3 bases: TGTGCCAGCAGTTATCAGGGACAGGAAGCTTTCTTT. This encodes CASSYQGQEAFF. This chain joins TRBV6-5 and TRBJ1-1; 7 positions agree with TRBD1. From germline, CDR1 is MNHEY and CDR2 SVGAGI. V trimming: 3 bases; J trimming: 8 bases; junction bases outside the gene matches: 3. This CDR3 has 12 residues.

The CDR3 nucleotides are TGTGCCAGCAGGGACCGACAGGGTGGCGGAGCTTTCTTT. Translating gives CASRDRQGGGAFF. This chain uses TRBV28 with TRBJ1-1, with 7 bases matching TRBD1. This CDR3 spans 13 amino acids. Trimming cost V 6 bases and J 10 bases; bases outside gene matches: 11. Germline CDR1 and CDR2: MDHEN and SYDVKM. The variable domain in full, completed from reference TRBV28 and TRBJ1-1, reads DVKVTQSSRYLVKRTGEKVFLECVQDMDHENMFWYRQDPGLGLRLIYFSYDVKMKEKGDIPEGYSVSREKKERFSLILESASTNQTSMYLCASRDRQGGGAFFGQGTRLTVV.

The chain joins TRBV15 to TRBJ2-7, with TRBD2 matching 8 bases. There are 16 residues in the CDR3. With 0 bases clipped from V and 0 bases from J, the junction kept 4 bases outside the gene matches. CDR1 and CDR2 (germline): LNHNV, YYDKDF (reference sequence). The CDR3 loop is CATSRERGVNSYEQYF. In DNA, the CDR3 is TGTGCCACCAGCAGAGAGCGGGGGGTAAACTCCTACGAGCAGTACTTC.

The chain employs TRBV18 and TRBJ2-1; TRBD2 agrees at 7 bases. The CDR3 extends over 15 amino acids. The germline V gene has CDR1 KGHSH and CDR2 LQKENI. With 1 base clipped from V and 10 bases from J, the junction kept 10 bases outside the gene matches. CDR3 loop: CASSPREVGEGEQFF. In nucleotides, the CDR3 is TGTGCCAGCTCACCACGAGAGGTTGGGGAGGGAGAGCAGTTCTTC.

The chain joins TRBV21-1 to TRBJ1-1; TRBD1, the table's D call, was not compared with the DNA. TRBV21-1 is given as a pseudogene. This CDR3 has 17 residues. CDR3 in amino acids: CASSKVEGRDMNTEAFF. Written as DNA, the CDR3 is TGTGCCAGCAGCAAAGTAGAAGGCAGGGATATGAACACTGAAGCTTTCTTT.

V and J are TRBV30 and TRBJ1-1; D remains ambiguous. This CDR3 spans 13 amino acids. Trimming pared 0 bases from V and 1 base from J, leaving 6 bases between. In germline, CDR1 is GTSNPN, CDR2 SVGIG (reference sequence). The CDR3 loop reads CAWSVRQNTEAFF. In DNA, the CDR3 is TGTGCCTGGAGTGTGAGACAGAACACTGAAGCTTTCTTT.

A word on this clone: The same CDR3 also results from other DNA sequences found in this sample. CDR3 amino acids: CASSPGADTQYF. In DNA, the CDR3 is TGTGCCAGCAGTCCGGGGGCAGATACGCAGTATTTT. The chain combines TRBV6-6 with TRBJ2-3; TRBD2 is a possible D gene (6 bases). The length of the CDR3 is 12 residues. The V and J ends lost 5 bases and 4 bases respectively, with 7 bases between them. In germline, CDR1 is MNHNY, CDR2 SVGAGI (reference sequence).

The chain carries TRBV28 and TRBJ2-7, with TRBD1 matching 8 bases. The CDR3 sequence is 15 residues long. After removal of 5 bases from V and 0 bases from J, the junction contained 6 bases not matched to a gene. CDR1 and CDR2 (germline): MDHEN, SYDVKM. CDR3 protein: CASSRTDRDSYEQYF. The CDR3 region has the DNA TGTGCCAGCAGTCGCACGGACAGGGACTCCTACGAGCAGTACTTC.

The chain employs TRBV18 and TRBJ1-4; D perhaps matches TRBD1 (6 bases). This CDR3 contains 17 residues. Looked up from germline, CDR1 is KGHSH and CDR2 is LQKENI. With 4 bases removed from V and 0 bases from J, the gap between germline ends came to 15 bases. The CDR3 DNA sequence: TGTGCCAGCTCACAAGAGAGAACAGGGCCAACTAATGAAAAACTGTTTTTT. Protein sequence: CASSQERTGPTNEKLFF.

The sample holds a few counts of this clone. This chain connects TRBV5-1 to TRBJ2-3; the D is unclear. Trimming removed 1 base from V and 1 base from J, with 13 bases in between. The CDR3 runs 16 residues. Per the germline V gene, CDR1 is SGHRS and CDR2 is YFSETQ. The CDR3 DNA reads TGCGCCAGCAGCTTGAATCCCGCCCGAGGCACAGATACGCAGTATTTT. Protein product: CASSLNPARGTDTQYF.

This clone was observed a few times. The gene calls are TRBV11-1 and TRBJ1-6; D gene uncertain. The V gene lost 5 bases and the J gene lost 13 bases, with 15 bases spanning the gap. Germline CDR1 is SGHAT and CDR2 is FQDESV (reference sequence). The CDR3 contains 13 residues. The CDR3 reads CASSLAKRDPLHF. DNA for the CDR3: TGTGCCAGCAGCCTTGCCAAACGGGATCCCCTCCACTTT.

J is TRBJ2-5 and V is TRBV7-2; D may be TRBD2 (5 bases). The germline CDR1 and CDR2 sequences are SGHTA and FQGNSA. The CDR3 is 14 amino acids. The germline V and J ends were trimmed by 3 bases and 0 bases, with 8 bases remaining between them. The CDR3 DNA follows: TGTGCCAGCAGCTTGGGGAGCTACCAAGAGACCCAGTACTTC. Encoded protein: CASSLGSYQETQYF.

Of note for this clone: The sample holds other DNA sequences that translate to the same CDR3. The rearrangement uses TRBV30 and TRBJ2-3; D not resolved. Germline V CDR1 and CDR2: GTSNPN, SVGIG (reference sequence). V lost 2 bases and J lost 0, with 3 bases in between. The length of the CDR3 is 12 residues. DNA for the CDR3: TGTGCCTGGAGTCCAAGCACAGATACGCAGTATTTT. This gives the protein CAWSPSTDTQYF.

The V gene is TRBV9, the J gene TRBJ2-1, with 9 nucleotides matching TRBD2. Germline V gene lookup returns CDR1 SGDLS and CDR2 YYNGEE. J gave up 0 bases and V 4 bases, and 14 bases lay outside the gene matches. The CDR3 runs to 19 residues. The CDR3 coding sequence is TGTGCCAGCAGCCCGGAGGGAACGGGACTAGCTCGCTCCTACAATGAGCAGTTCTTC. It specifies CASSPEGTGLARSYNEQFF.

This chain uses TRBV4-3 with TRBJ2-5; D uncertain. Near its end, the DNA agrees better with TRBJ2-7, so the J call may be wrong. This CDR3 has 12 residues. Germline CDR1 LGHNA, CDR2 YSLEER. This chain's CDR3 is CASSQGPYEQYF. The DNA of the CDR3 is TGCGCCAGCAGCCAAGGCCCCTACGAGCAGTACTTC.

The chain joins TRBV28 to TRBJ1-5; the match to TRBD1 covers 11 bases. The CDR3 covers 17 residues. Germline values: CDR1 MDHEN, CDR2 SYDVKM. The V segment lost 0 bases and the J segment 7 bases; nucleotides outside the gene matches: 8. In DNA form, the CDR3 reads TGTGCCAGCAGTTTATGGACAGGACAGGGGGCACGGCAGCCCCAGCATTTT. It specifies CASSLWTGQGARQPQHF.

This clone came up a few times. The genes are TRBV15 and TRBJ1-1, with D possibly TRBD1 on 5 matching bases. Germline V CDR1 and CDR2: LNHNV, YYDKDF (reference sequence). The length of the CDR3 is 12 residues. The V gene lost 0 bases and the J gene lost 12 bases, with 11 bases spanning the gap. The CDR3 coding sequence is TGTGCCACCAGCAGAGATAAGGGGCCGACTTTCTTT. Translated, it gives CATSRDKGPTFF.

This sequence joins TRBV6-1 and TRBJ1-1; the D is unclear. The CDR3 has 14 amino acids. The germline V gene has CDR1 MNHNS and CDR2 SASEGT. The V and J ends lost 5 bases and 5 bases respectively, with 15 bases between them. The CDR3 spells CASSPQSKQTEAFF. As DNA, the CDR3 is TGTGCCAGCAGTCCCCAGTCGAAACAGACTGAAGCTTTCTTT.

This chain joins TRBV14 and TRBJ2-1; 13 nucleotides align to TRBD2. The trim removed 4 bases at V and 4 bases at J, leaving 4 bases unmatched. Germline assignment: CDR1 SGHDN and CDR2 FVKESK. There are 16 residues in the CDR3. The CDR3 DNA sequence: TGTGCCAGCAGCCCAGGGACTAGCGGGATATACAATGAGCAGTTCTTC. Protein: CASSPGTSGIYNEQFF.

The chain uses TRBV29-1 and TRBJ1-2; perhaps TRBD1 as D (5 bases). V was trimmed by 5 bases and J by 7 bases, leaving 14 bases between them. The CDR3 is 12 residues long. Germline-derived CDR1 and CDR2 are SQVTM and ANQGSEA. The CDR3 nucleotides read TGCAGCGTTAGATTCAGGGCGAGTGGCTACACCTTC. This translates into CSVRFRASGYTF.

The V and J genes are TRBV7-8 and TRBJ1-4; perhaps TRBD1 as D (5 bases). The germline V and J ends were trimmed by 5 bases and 0 bases, with 19 bases remaining between them. Germline lookup yields CDR1 SGHVS and CDR2 FQNEAQ. The CDR3 is 18 residues long. CDR3 sequence (DNA): TGTGCCAGCAGCGTCCGCCGGGACTCCGGCGCAACTAATGAAAAACTGTTTTTT. As protein: CASSVRRDSGATNEKLFF.

V usage is TRBV6-1 and J usage is TRBJ2-7; 10 positions match TRBD2. This CDR3 contains 15 residues. The V gene end was trimmed by 8 bases and the J gene end by 3 bases; junction bases not matched to a gene: 10. Germline CDR1 is MNHNS and CDR2 is SASEGT. The CDR3 coding sequence is TGTGCCAGCTCGTCTAGCGGGAGTTTCAACTACGAGCAGTACTTC. This encodes CASSSSGSFNYEQYF.

The chain uses TRBV19 and TRBJ2-7; TRBD2 matches 7 bases. There are 14 residues in the CDR3. Germline CDR1 LNHDA, CDR2 SQIVND (reference sequence). J lost 3 bases, V lost 4 bases, and 6 bases had no gene match. The CDR3 sequence is CASSNTPGGYEQYF. CDR3 nucleotides: TGTGCCAGTAGTAACACCCCGGGGGGCTACGAGCAGTACTTC.

The chain is built from TRBV6-6 and TRBJ1-5, with 9 bases that match TRBD1. This CDR3 has 16 residues. In germline, CDR1 is MNHNY, CDR2 SVGAGI (reference sequence). V trimming: 5 bases; J trimming: 2 bases; junction bases outside the gene matches: 7. In DNA, the CDR3 is TGTGCCAGCAGTGGAGACAGGGGGTGGGGCAATCAGCCCCAGCATTTT. It translates to CASSGDRGWGNQPQHF.

The chain has TRBV5-1 and TRBJ2-5; a possible D gene is TRBD2 (5 bases). Trimming shortened V by 1 base and J by 0 bases, and 10 bases separated the two germline ends. Germline CDR1 SGHRS, CDR2 YFSETQ. The CDR3 covers 15 residues. In DNA form, the CDR3 reads TGCGCCAGCAGCTTGACCCCCGGGAACCAAGAGACCCAGTACTTC. It yields the protein CASSLTPGNQETQYF.

This clone has just a few counts. V is TRBV7-3 and J is TRBJ1-1, with 9 bases identical to TRBD1. CDR1 and CDR2 from the germline V gene are SGHTA and FQGTGA. This CDR3 has 15 residues. Germline trimming cut 3 bases from V and 0 bases from J; bases unmatched to any gene: 2. This CDR3 reads CASSFGQGMNTEAFF. In nucleotides, the CDR3 is TGTGCCAGCAGCTTCGGACAGGGGATGAACACTGAAGCTTTCTTT.